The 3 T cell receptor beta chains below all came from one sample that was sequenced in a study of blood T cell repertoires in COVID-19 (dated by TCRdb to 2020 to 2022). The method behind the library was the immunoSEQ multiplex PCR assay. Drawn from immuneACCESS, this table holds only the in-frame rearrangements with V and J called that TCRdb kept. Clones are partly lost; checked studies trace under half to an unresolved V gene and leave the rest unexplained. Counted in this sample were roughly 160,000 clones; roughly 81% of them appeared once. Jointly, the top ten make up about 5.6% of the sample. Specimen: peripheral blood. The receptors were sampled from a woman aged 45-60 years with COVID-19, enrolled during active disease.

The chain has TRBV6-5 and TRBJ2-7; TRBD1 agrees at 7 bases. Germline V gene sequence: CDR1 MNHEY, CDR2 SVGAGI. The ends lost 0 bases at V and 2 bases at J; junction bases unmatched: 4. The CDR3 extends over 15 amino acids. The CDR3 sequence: CASSYSNRGTYEQYF. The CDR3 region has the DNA TGTGCCAGCAGTTACTCGAACAGGGGTACCTACGAGCAGTACTTC.

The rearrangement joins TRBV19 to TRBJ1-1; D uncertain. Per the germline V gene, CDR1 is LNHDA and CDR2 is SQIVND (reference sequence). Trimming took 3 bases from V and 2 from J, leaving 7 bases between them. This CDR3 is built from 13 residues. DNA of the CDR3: TGTGCCAGTAGTATCGGTGGTAACACTGAAGCTTTCTTT. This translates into CASSIGGNTEAFF.

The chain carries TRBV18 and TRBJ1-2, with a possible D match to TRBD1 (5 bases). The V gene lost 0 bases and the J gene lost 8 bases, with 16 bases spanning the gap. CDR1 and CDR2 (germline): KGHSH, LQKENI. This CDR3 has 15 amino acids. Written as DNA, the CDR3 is TGTGCCAGCTCACCACCGATGGGGCAGGAGGGCGGCTACACCTTC. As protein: CASSPPMGQEGGYTF.